This TCR beta chain was observed in a study of vaccination and CD4 T cells after COVID-19 (dated by TCRdb to between 2022 and 2023). Regarding the complete study: In the convalescent cohort there were six males and four females, among whom were two Hispanic individuals, seven Caucasians, two Asians and one multiracial person. Each participant got two doses of either the Pfizer-BioNTech BNT162b2 vaccine (n=8) or the Moderna mRNA-1273 vaccine (n=2). Post-COVID blood samples were collected from convalescent patients a median of about 92 days after diagnosis, with a range of about 30 to 170 days. The time from the second vaccine dose to post-vaccine blood sampling had a median of approximately 72 days and ranged from about 14 to 250 days. For stimulating the cultures, overlapping spike peptide pools were used, derived from SARS-CoV-2 as well as from the common cold coronaviruses HCoV-NL63, HCoV-OC43 and HCoV-229E. Control cultures used a CEFX viral epitope pool as positive control, an HIV-1 Nef peptide pool as negative control, or no peptide. The spike-specific CD4+ TCR repertoire was compared before and after mRNA vaccination in over 9 COVID-19 convalescent patients and several infection-naive healthy vaccine recipients. At the TCR clonotype level, an earlier paper using these donors assessed memory CD4+ T cell crossreactivity between SARS-CoV-2 and common cold coronavirus spike proteins.

The sample's treatment or condition label, decoded: approximately 10-day PBMC culture with coronavirus spike peptide pools or control peptides (ViraFEST assay). CD4+ T cells from unexposed donors were collected before the COVID-19 pandemic (2011-2018). The study used the ViraFEST assay, which expanded antigen-specific T cells with peptide pools and then identified expanded clonotypes by TCR sequencing. Each well held fewer than 2.5 million PBMCs cultured with 9 to 10 ug/ml peptide pools in IMDM containing roughly 4.7% human AB serum and roughly 9 IU/ml IL-2. On days 3 and 7, half of the culture medium was replaced with fresh IL-2-containing medium. After approximately eleven days of culture, CD4+ T cells were isolated by negative selection using the EasySep CD4+ T cell isolation kit. As cell numbers permitted, CD4+ T cells from unexposed donors were tested for reactivity to SARS-CoV-2 S and N and to four common cold coronavirus spike pools. Ficoll-Paque Plus gradient centrifugation was used to isolate PBMCs from whole blood, and the isolated PBMCs were then either used fresh or cryopreserved at -140C. In general, triplicate wells were set up for every culture condition. Leukapheresis product for the unexposed donors was bought commercially.

The library was obtained by PCR. DNA from cultured CD4+ T cells underwent TCR sequencing with the Oncomine TCR Beta short-read assay at the Johns Hopkins FTIC core. The QIAamp micro DNA kit was used to extract genomic DNA from the cultured CD4+ T cells. The Oncomine TCR Beta libraries from cultured CD4+ T cells were pooled using unique dual indexes and then sequenced on an Illumina iSeq 100. Per the source publication's procedure: Non-productive sequences were removed, and CDR3s that did not start with C, did not end with F or W, or were shorter than 7 amino acids were discarded. Antigen-specific clonotypes were identified with the MANAFEST web application by comparing peptide-stimulated wells with reference and other culture wells. An FDR below 0.05, an odds ratio above 5, and a productive frequency above 0.1% in at least two of three replicate wells were required for clones to be considered positive. Clonotypes that were significantly expanded in both SARS-CoV-2 spike wells and at least one common cold coronavirus spike condition were defined as cross-reactive. Using R version 3.6.1, CDR3 homology was evaluated through Levenshtein distances (stringdist) along with unrooted phylogenetic trees (ape). TCRdb's own reprocessing of the public reads used fastp at Q25 and MiXCR and kept productive beta chains. Every distinct CDR3 protein forms one entry, paired with its most common genes and DNA. The authors' filters were not applied to this entry. This sample is represented by under 9,500 distinct CDR3 sequences; 35% to 55% of them were singletons. The top ten clones comprise under 25% of the sample.

For this clonotype: No cognate antigen has been identified for it. Qualities for individual bases were not recorded, and no much larger clone is one base off.

Study-wide conclusions, independent of this receptor: Among the post-vaccine SARS-CoV-2-reactive clones in convalescent patients, a median roughly 85% showed up only after vaccination, which suggests vaccine-specific priming. Nearly all vaccine-specific clones in convalescent patients (304 of 307) were mono-reactive for SARS-CoV-2 spike rather than cross-reactive with common cold coronaviruses. The number of convalescent patients in the study was relatively small, and the study did not examine early timepoints following natural infection. An increase in the median number of SARS-CoV-2-reactive clonotypes from some 20 after infection to 38 after vaccination was observed, but the change was not found to be significant.

From V the trimming removes 4 bases and from J it removes 8 bases, while the gene matches leave 9 bases of the junction unaccounted for. The CDR3, cysteine through phenylalanine, is 14 amino acids long. Left in the record is the CDR3 DNA by itself, 42 bases read in frame from the first base. CDR1 and CDR2 (GTSNPN, SVGIG) derive from the germline V gene (reference sequence). The sequenced sample was CD4+ T cells from blood, cultured in vitro. The chain employs TRBV30 and TRBJ2-2; 8 middle bases align to TRBD2. This receptor was taken from a human donor in good health. The CDR3 sequence is CAWTPGLVGGELFF. The nucleotide sequence reads as follows: TGTGCCTGGACCCCGGGACTAGTCGGTGGGGAGCTGTTTTTT.